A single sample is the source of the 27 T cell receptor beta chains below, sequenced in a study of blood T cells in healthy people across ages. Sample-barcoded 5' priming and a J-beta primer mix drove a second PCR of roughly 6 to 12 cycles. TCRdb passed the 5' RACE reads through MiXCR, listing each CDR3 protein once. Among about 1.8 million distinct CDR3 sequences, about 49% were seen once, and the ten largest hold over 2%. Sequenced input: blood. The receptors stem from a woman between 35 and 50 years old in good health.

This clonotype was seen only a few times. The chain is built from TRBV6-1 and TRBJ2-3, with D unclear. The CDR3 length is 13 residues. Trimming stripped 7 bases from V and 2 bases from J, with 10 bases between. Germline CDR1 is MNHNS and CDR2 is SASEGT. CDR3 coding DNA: TGTGCCAGCAATTACGGAGTCACAGATACGCAGTATTTT. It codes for CASNYGVTDTQYF.

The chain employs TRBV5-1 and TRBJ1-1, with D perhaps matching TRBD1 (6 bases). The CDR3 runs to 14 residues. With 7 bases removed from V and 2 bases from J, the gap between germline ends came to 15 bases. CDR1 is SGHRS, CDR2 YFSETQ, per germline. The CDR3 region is CASHTGGPNTEAFF. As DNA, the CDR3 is TGCGCCAGCCACACCGGGGGCCCTAACACTGAAGCTTTCTTT.

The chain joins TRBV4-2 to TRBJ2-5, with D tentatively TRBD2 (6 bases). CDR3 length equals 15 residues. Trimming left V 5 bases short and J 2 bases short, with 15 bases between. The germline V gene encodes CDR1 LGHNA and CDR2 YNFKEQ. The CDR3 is CASSTRLVGQETQYF. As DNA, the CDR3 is TGTGCCAGCAGCACCCGACTAGTGGGGCAAGAGACCCAGTACTTC.

This CDR3 reads CASSLVVGDEQYF. The CDR3 nucleotides read TGTGCCAGCAGCTTGGTTGTCGGAGACGAGCAGTACTTC. The chain combines TRBV5-6 with TRBJ2-4; no clear D gene. The J call may be in error: the DNA end matches TRBJ2-7 better. The germline V gene has CDR1 SGHDT and CDR2 YYEEEE. This CDR3 region has 13 residues.

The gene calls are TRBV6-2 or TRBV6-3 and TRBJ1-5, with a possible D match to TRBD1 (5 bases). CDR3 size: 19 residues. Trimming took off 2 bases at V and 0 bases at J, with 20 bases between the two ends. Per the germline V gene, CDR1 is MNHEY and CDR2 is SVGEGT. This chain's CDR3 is CASSYLIRQGSYSNQPQHF. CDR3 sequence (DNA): TGTGCCAGCAGTTACCTAATCCGGCAGGGATCTTATAGCAATCAGCCCCAGCATTTT.

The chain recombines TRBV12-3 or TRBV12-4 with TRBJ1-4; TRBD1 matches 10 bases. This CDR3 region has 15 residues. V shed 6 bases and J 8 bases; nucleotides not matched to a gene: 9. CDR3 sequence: CASSQGQGVWEKLFF. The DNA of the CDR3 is TGTGCCAGCAGCCAAGGACAGGGGGTATGGGAAAAACTGTTTTTT.

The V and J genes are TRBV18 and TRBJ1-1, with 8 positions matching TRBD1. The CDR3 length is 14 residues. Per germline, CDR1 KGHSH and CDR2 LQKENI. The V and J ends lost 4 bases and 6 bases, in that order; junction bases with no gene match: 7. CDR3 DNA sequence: TGTGCCAGCTCACTCCGGCGGGGACAGGCTGAAGCTTTCTTT. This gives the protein CASSLRRGQAEAFF.

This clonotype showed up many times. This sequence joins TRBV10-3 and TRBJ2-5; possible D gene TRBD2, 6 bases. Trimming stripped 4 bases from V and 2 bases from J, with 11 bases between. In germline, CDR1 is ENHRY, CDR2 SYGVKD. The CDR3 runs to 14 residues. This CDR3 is CAISGRDSQETQYF. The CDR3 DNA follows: TGTGCCATCAGTGGCCGGGACTCTCAAGAGACCCAGTACTTC.

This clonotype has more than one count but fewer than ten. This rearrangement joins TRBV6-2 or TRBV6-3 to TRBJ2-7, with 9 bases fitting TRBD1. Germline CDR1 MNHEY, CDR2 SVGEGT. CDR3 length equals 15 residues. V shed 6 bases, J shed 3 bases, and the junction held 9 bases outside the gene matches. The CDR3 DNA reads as TGTGCCAGCAGGGAGAGGACAGGGGACGGCTACGAGCAGTACTTC. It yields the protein CASRERTGDGYEQYF.

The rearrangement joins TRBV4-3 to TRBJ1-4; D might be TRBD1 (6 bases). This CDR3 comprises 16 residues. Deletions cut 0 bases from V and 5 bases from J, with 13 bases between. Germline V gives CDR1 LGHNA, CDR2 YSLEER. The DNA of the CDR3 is TGCGCCAGCAGCCAAGACACAGGGCGAGGGAATGAAAAACTGTTTTTT. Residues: CASSQDTGRGNEKLFF.

The CDR3 spells CASSPERGGTDTQYF. DNA of the CDR3: TGTGCCAGCAGCCCCGAGCGGGGGGGCACAGATACGCAGTATTTT. The chain employs TRBV9 and TRBJ2-3; 9 nucleotides agree with TRBD2. The germline gives CDR1 SGDLS, CDR2 YYNGEE. The trim removed 4 bases at V and 1 base at J, leaving 4 bases unmatched. CDR3 length: 15 residues.

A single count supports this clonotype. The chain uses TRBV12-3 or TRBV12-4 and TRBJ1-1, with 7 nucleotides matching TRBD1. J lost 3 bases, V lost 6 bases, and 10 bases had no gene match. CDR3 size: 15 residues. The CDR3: CASSLGGRGYTEAFF. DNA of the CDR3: TGTGCCAGCAGCCTTGGGGGCAGGGGGTACACTGAAGCTTTCTTT.

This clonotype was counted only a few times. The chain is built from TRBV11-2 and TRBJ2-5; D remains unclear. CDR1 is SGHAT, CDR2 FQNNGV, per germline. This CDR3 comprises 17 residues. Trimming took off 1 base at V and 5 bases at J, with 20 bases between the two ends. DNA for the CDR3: TGTGCCAGCAGCTTAGGGATAGCTGTAGGATCTCGGGAGACCCAGTACTTC. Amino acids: CASSLGIAVGSRETQYF.

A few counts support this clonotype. CDR3 nucleotides: TGCAGTGCTAATTGGGGCGGTGGTCCAGATACGCAGTATTTT. This encodes CSANWGGGPDTQYF. The V and J genes are TRBV20-1 and TRBJ2-3, with a tentative D call TRBD1 (5 bases). Trimming removed 4 bases at V and 4 bases at J, with 15 bases between. The CDR3 totals 14 residues. The germline V gene encodes CDR1 DFQATT and CDR2 SNEGSKA (reference sequence).

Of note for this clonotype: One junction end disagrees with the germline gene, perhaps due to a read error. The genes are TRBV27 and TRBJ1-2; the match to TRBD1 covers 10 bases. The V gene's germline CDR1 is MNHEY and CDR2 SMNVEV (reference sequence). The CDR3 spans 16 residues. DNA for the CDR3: TGCGCCAGCAGTTTGAGTATGACAGGGGGCGTCTATGGCTACACCTTC. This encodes CASSLSMTGGVYGYTF.

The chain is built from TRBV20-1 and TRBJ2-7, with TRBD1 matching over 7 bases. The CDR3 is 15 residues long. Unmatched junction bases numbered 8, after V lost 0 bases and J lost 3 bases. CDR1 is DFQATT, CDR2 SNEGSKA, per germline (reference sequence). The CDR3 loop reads CSARDRQGVLYEQYF. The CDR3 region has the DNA TGCAGTGCTAGAGACAGACAGGGAGTTCTCTACGAGCAGTACTTC.

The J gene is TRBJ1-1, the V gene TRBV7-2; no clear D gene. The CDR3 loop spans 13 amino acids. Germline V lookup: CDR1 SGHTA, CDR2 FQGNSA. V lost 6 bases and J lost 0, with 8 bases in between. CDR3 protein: CASRASLNTEAFF. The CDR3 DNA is TGTGCCAGCAGAGCCAGCTTGAACACTGAAGCTTTCTTT.

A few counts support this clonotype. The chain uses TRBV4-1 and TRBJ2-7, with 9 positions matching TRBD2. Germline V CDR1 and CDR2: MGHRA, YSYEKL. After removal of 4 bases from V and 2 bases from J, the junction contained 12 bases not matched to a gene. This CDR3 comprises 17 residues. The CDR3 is CASSRETTSGQTYEQYF. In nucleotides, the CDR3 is TGCGCCAGCAGCCGAGAAACGACTAGCGGCCAAACCTACGAGCAGTACTTC.

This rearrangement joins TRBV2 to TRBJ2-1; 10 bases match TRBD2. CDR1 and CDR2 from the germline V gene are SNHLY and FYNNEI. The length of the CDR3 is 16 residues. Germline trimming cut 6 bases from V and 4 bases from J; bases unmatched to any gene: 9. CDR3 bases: TGTGCCAGCAGCTCCGAACTAGCGGGGTTATACAATGAGCAGTTCTTC. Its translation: CASSSELAGLYNEQFF.

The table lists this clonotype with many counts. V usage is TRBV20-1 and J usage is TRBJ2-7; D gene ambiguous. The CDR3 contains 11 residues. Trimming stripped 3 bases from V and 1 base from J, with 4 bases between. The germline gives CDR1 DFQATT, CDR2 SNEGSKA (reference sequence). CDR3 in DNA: TGCAGTGCTAGGAGGTCCTACGAGCAGTACTTC. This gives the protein CSARRSYEQYF.

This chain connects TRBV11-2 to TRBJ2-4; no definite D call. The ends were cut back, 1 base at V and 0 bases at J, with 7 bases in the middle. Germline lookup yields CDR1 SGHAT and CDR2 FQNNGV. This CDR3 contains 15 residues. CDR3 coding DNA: TGTGCCAGCAGCTTAGTACCGCTAGCCAAAAACATTCAGTACTTC. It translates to CASSLVPLAKNIQYF.

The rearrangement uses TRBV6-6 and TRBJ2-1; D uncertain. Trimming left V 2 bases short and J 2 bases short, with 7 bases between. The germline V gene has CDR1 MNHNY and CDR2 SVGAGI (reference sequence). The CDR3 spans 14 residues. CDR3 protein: CASSYALAYNEQFF. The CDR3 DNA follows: TGTGCCAGCAGTTACGCGCTGGCCTACAATGAGCAGTTCTTC.

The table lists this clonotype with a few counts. Here the CDR3 DNA reads TGTGCCACCGGCGGGGGGGCTTTCGATGAGCAGTTCTTC. This gives the protein CATGGGAFDEQFF. The V call is TRBV15, the J call TRBJ2-1; 9 bases align to TRBD2. Germline CDR1 LNHNV, CDR2 YYDKDF (reference sequence). V lost 8 bases to trimming and J lost 8 bases; unmatched junction nucleotides: 7. The CDR3 covers 13 residues.

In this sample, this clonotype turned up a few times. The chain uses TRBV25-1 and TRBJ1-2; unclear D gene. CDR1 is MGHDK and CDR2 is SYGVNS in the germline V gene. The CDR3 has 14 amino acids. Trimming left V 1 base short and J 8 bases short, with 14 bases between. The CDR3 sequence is CASSESGGLGGYTF. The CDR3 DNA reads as TGTGCCAGCAGTGAATCAGGCGGCTTGGGCGGCTACACCTTC.

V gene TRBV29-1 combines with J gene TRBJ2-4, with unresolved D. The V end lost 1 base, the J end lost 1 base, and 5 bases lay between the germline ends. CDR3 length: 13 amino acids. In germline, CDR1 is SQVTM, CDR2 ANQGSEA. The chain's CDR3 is CSVEGQAKNIQYF. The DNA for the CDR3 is TGCAGCGTTGAAGGGCAGGCCAAAAACATTCAGTACTTC.

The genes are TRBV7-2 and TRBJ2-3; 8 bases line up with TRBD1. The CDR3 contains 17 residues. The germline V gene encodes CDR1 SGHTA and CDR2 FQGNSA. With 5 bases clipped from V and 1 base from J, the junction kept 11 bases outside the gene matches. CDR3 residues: CASSEARTGLGTDTQYF. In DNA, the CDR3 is TGTGCCAGCAGCGAAGCAAGGACAGGGCTCGGCACAGATACGCAGTATTTT.

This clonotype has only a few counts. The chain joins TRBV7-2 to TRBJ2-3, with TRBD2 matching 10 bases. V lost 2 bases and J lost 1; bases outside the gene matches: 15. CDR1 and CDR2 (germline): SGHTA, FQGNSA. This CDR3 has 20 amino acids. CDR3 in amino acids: CASSLNVQAGGPRRTDTQYF. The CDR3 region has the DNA TGTGCCAGCAGCTTAAATGTTCAAGCGGGGGGGCCCCGTCGCACAGATACGCAGTATTTT.